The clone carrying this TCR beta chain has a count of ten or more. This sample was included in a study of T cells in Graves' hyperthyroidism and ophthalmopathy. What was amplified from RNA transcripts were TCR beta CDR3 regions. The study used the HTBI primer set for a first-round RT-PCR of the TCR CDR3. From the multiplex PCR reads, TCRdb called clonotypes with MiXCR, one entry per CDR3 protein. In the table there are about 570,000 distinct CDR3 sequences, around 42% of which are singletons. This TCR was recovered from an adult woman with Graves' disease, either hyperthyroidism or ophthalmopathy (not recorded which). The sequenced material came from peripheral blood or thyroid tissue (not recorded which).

The CDR3: CASSSWTSTGELFF. The CDR3 nucleotides are TGTGCCAGCAGCTCGTGGACGTCGACCGGGGAGCTGTTTTTT. This chain uses TRBV5-8 with TRBJ2-2; D is uncertain. The length of the CDR3 is 14 residues. Between the trimmed V and J ends, which lost 3 bases and 5 bases, there was a span of 11 bases. Germline CDR1 SGHTS, CDR2 YDEGEE.